This T cell receptor (beta chain) is from a study of hypomethylating agent response in myelodysplastic syndrome. Study as a whole: Of patients, 8 of 11 got azacitidine and 3 of 11 decitabine. Mean age was 72.2 +/- 6.3 years; diploid cytogenetics predominated. TET2 mutation, the most common, occurred in about 50% of the 11 patients. Study-wide results and caveats: Richness, rarefaction diversity and clonality did not change significantly after hypomethylating treatment.

Note on this clone: Its antigen remains unidentified.

The protocol was immunoSEQ multiplex PCR, while the TCRdb copy is restricted to in-frame clones and leaves out a portion. The sample holds over 6,000 clones, just under 85% seen once. Per the germline V gene, CDR1 is MNHEY and CDR2 is SMNVEV (reference sequence). The CDR3 has 13 amino acids. V lost 8 bases and J lost 8, with 18 bases in between. Sequenced material: bone marrow, taken before or after starting hypomethylating agent treatment for myelodysplastic syndrome (not recorded which). The TCR originated in a human donor with myelodysplastic syndrome. V gene TRBV27 combines with J gene TRBJ1-2; D possibly corresponds to TRBD1 (5 bases). The CDR3 region is CASGQGLPQGYTF. CDR3 sequence (DNA): TGTGCCAGCGGCCAGGGACTCCCCCAAGGCTACACCTTC.